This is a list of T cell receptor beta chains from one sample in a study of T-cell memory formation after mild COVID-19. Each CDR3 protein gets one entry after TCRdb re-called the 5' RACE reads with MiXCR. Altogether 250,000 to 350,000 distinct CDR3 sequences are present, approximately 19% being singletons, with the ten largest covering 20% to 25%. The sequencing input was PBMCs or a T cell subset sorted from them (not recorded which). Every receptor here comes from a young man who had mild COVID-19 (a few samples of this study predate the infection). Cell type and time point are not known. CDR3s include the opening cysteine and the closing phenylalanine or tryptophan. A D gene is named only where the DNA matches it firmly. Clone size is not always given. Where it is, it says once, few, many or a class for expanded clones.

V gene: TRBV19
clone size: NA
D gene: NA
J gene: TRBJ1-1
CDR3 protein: CASNLRVARGNTEAFF
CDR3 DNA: TGTGCCAGTAACCTCCGGGTCGCCCGAGGGAACACTGAAGCTTTCTTT

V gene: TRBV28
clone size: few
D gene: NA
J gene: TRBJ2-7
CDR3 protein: CASIAGPALKYEQYF
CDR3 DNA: TGTGCCAGCATCGCGGGACCCGCGTTAAAGTACGAGCAGTACTTC

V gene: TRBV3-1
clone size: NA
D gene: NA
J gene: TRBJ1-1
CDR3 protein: CASSQDWGIPNTEAFF
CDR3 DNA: TGTGCCAGCAGCCAAGATTGGGGTATCCCTAACACTGAAGCTTTCTTT

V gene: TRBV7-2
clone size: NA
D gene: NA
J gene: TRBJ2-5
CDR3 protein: CASTRGGRGHPETQYF
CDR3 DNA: TGTGCCAGCACCCGAGGTGGGAGGGGGCATCCGGAGACCCAGTACTTC

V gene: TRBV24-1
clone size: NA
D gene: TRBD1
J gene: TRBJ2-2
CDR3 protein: CATSDDRGWSVGELFF
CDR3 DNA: TGTGCCACCAGCGATGACAGGGGGTGGTCGGTCGGGGAGCTGTTTTTT

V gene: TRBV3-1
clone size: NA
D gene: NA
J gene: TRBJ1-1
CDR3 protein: CASSKRTPATTEAFF
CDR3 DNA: TGTGCCAGCAGCAAACGGACACCAGCGACCACTGAAGCTTTCTTT

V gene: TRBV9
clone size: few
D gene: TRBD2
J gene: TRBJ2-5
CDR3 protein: CASSVRGARETQYF
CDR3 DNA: TGTGCCAGCAGCGTGCGGGGGGCGCGGGAGACCCAGTACTTC

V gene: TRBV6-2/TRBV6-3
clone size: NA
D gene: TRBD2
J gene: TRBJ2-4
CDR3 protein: CASRSLGLAEAKNIQYF
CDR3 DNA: TGTGCCAGCAGAAGCCTTGGACTAGCGGAAGCCAAAAACATTCAGTACTTC

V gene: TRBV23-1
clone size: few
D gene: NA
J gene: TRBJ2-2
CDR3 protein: CASTLPTNTGELFF
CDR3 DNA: TGCGCCAGCACCCTCCCGACGAACACCGGGGAGCTGTTTTTT

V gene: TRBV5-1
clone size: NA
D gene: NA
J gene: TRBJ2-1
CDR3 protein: CASSLDGGPPSYNEQFF
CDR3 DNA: TGCGCCAGCAGCTTGGACGGGGGGCCTCCCTCCTACAATGAGCAGTTCTTC

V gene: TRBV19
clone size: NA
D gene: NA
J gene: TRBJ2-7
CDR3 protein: CASSGAARSYEQYF
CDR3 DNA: TGTGCCAGTAGTGGAGCGGCGCGCTCCTACGAGCAGTACTTC

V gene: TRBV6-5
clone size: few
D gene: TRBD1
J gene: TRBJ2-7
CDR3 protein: CASSYNNVRTGLYEQYF
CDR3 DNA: TGTGCCAGCAGTTACAATAACGTCCGGACAGGGCTCTACGAGCAGTACTTC

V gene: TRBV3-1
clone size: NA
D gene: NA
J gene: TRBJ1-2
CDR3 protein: CASAGAGVYGYTF
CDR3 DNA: TGTGCCAGCGCCGGTGCGGGCGTCTATGGCTACACCTTC

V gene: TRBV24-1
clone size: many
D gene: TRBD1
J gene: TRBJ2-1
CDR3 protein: CATSDLQGEYEQFF
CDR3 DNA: TGTGCCACCAGTGATTTACAGGGGGAATATGAGCAGTTCTTC

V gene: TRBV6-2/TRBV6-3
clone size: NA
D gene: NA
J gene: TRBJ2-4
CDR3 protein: CAIRHPGLAKNIQYF
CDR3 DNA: TGTGCCATCCGACATCCGGGACTAGCCAAAAACATTCAGTACTTC

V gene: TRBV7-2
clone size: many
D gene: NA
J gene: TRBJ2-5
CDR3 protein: CASSEQETQYF
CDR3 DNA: TGTGCCAGCAGCGAACAAGAGACCCAGTACTTC

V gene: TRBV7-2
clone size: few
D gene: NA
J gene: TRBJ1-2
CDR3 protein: CASSFREYYGYTF
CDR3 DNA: TGTGCCAGCAGCTTCCGGGAATACTATGGCTACACCTTC

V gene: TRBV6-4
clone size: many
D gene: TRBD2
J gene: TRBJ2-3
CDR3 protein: CASSASGGSTDTQYF
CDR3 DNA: TGTGCCAGCAGTGCCAGCGGGGGTTCCACAGATACGCAGTATTTT

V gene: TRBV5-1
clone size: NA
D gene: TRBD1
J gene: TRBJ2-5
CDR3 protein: CASSWTGSGETQYF
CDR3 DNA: TGCGCCAGCAGCTGGACAGGTTCGGGAGAGACCCAGTACTTC

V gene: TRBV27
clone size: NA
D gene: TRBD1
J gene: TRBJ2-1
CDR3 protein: CASSLGQGAYEQFF
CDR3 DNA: TGTGCCAGCAGTTTGGGACAGGGGGCCTATGAGCAGTTCTTC

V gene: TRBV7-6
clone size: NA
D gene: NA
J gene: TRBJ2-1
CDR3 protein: CASSPLGDNEQFF
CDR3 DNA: TGTGCCAGCAGCCCGCTAGGAGACAATGAGCAGTTCTTC

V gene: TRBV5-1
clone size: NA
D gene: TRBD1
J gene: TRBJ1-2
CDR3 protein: CASSTRTGTDGYTF
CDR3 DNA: TGCGCCAGCTCAACTCGGACAGGGACGGATGGCTACACCTTC

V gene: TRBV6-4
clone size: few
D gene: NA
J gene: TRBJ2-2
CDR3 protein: CASSQGGYTGELFF
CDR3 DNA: TGTGCCAGCAGTCAGGGGGGATACACCGGGGAGCTGTTTTTT

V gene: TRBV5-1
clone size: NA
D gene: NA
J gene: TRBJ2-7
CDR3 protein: CASSITGTDYYEQYF
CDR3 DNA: TGCGCCAGCAGCATCACCGGGACGGATTACTACGAGCAGTACTTC

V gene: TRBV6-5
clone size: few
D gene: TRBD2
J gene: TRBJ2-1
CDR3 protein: CASSLAGGGYNEQFF
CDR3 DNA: TGTGCCAGCAGCTTAGCGGGGGGGGGTTACAATGAGCAGTTCTTC